This T cell receptor (beta chain) comes out of a study of blood T cells in healthy people across ages (dated by TCRdb to 2013 to 2016). In the study overall: Template switching captured roughly one uniquely barcoded TCR beta cDNA molecule per two T cells in model experiments. Using deep sequencing normalized with unique cDNA molecular identifiers, the study measured how TCR beta repertoire diversity changes with age. For two donors (one aged 18 to 30 and one aged 80 or older), the study analyzed two additional independent replicas of 1 million unique cDNA reads from the same blood draw. Donors were grouped into four age groups: young (average roughly 17 years), middle-aged (39), aged (roughly 67) and long-lived (approximately 78). To avoid experimental bias, donors of different ages were spread randomly across the sequencing lanes. Broader findings and caveats from the paper: The long-lived group showed more naive CD4+ T cells, fewer expanded clones and increased TCR diversity than the aged group, suggesting age selection. A strong correlation was found between observed TCR beta diversity and the percentage of naive T cells measured by flow cytometry. Donor CMV infection status was unknown, potentially confounding age-related changes in expanded clonotypes. Estimates of total diversity based on one million sequenced T cells were regarded as lower bounds and as underestimates. As age increased, observed TCR beta diversity per million T cells dropped in a roughly linear way, and a significant reduction was already evident by age 40. Because profiling used bulk unsorted PBMCs, naive and antigen-experienced compartments could not be compared conclusively.

Libraries were prepared through 5' RACE. The sequencer was an Illumina HiSeq 2500. A second PCR of roughly 7 to 12 cycles was run with a J-beta primer mix and a sample-barcoded 5' primer. Each TCR beta cDNA molecule received a unique molecular identifier from a template-switch 5' adaptor carrying 12 random nucleotides. At least 3 million CDR3-containing paired-end reads were obtained from each sample. All of the RNA was converted into first-strand cDNA using the Mint cDNA synthesis kit, with a TRBC-specific oligonucleotide serving as the primer. Following uracil-DNA glycosylase treatment, a first 18-cycle PCR with universal primers M1SS and BC2_uni_R was performed on all cDNA. The paper's processing steps were these. Each sample was normalized by randomly selecting 1 million high-quality reads, each carrying a distinct molecular identifier. Instead of being binned into consensus sequences, reads with shared molecular identifiers were discarded. CDR3 identification, clonotype clustering and error correction used MiTCR with a Q25 quality threshold and the strictest error-elimination algorithm. Lower-bound total TCR beta diversity was estimated with a nonparametric unseen species model using Euler transformation. The raw public data were reprocessed by TCRdb itself: fastp quality trimming at Q25, MiXCR clonotype calling, in-frame beta chains only. Each record represents a unique CDR3 protein, reported with the most common genes and DNA among its rows. The V and J calls were not made by the authors but by TCRdb's processing. The sample table records almost 800,000 distinct CDR3 sequences; 58% of these occur just once. Of the sample, roughly 20% is held by the ten largest clones.

This clonotype showed up just once. The antigen it recognizes is unknown. Base qualities are missing; no much larger clone stands one base away. The CDR3 covers 17 residues, taking in both the cysteine and the phenylalanine. This entry keeps only the CDR3 DNA: 51 bases, framed from base 1. V trim: 4 bases; J trim: 8 bases; unmatched bases: 12. For CDR1 and CDR2, the germline V gene lists MNHEY and SVGEGT. Systemically healthy Caucasian individuals from Russia, around 39 in total and aged about 6 to 95 years, were included as donors. Each donor gave roughly 9 milliliters of peripheral blood, drawn into EDTA-treated Vacutainer tubes. Ficoll-Paque density-gradient centrifugation was used to isolate PBMCs, with at least 6.5 million obtained per sample. Trizol reagent was used to extract total RNA from the PBMCs, yielding at least 5 micrograms per sample. Naive CD45RAhigh/CD27high T cell percentages were measured by flow cytometry on a PBMC aliquot from every donor.

The sequence was collected from a man in his thirties or forties in good health. Sequences were obtained from blood. The chain joins TRBV6-2 or TRBV6-3 to TRBJ1-4, with 11 junctional bases fitting TRBD1. CDR3 region: CASSSAGQGGPREKLFF. The sequenced DNA: TGTGCCAGCAGTTCCGCGGGACAGGGGGGCCCAAGGGAAAAACTGTTTTTT.